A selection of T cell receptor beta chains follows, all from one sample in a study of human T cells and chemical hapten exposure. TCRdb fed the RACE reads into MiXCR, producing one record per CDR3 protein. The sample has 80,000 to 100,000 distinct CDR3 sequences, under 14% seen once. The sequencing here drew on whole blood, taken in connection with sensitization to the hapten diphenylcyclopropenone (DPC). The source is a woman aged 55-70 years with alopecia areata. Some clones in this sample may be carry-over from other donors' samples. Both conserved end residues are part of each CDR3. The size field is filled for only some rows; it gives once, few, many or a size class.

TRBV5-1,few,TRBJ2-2,CASSLERGSNTGELFF
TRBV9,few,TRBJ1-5,CASSPRPGQGLANQPQHF
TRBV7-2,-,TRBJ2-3,CASSSSYLSTDTQYF
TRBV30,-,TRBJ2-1,CAWSVQSADNEQFF
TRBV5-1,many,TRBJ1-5,CASSPDRDQPQHF
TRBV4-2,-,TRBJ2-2,CASSQGQGTGELFF
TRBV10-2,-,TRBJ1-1,CASSLQMNTEALF
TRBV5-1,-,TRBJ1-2,CATRRLPGQGALDGYTF
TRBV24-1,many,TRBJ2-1,CATSDTTGTGVGGEQFF
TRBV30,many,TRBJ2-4,CAWSGPGQGANIQYF
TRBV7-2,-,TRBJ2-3,CASSLTQYF
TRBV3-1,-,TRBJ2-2,CASSQDHRGTGELFF
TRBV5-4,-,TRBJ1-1,CASSLGTGSKFTEAFF
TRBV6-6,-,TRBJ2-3,CASSPGHSTDTQYF
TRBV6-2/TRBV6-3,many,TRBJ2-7,CASSYLQSYEQYF
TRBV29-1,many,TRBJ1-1,CSGEGGAGAFF
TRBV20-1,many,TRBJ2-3,CSASPPGRTQYF
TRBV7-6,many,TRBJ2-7,CASSKTGQGVPYEQYF
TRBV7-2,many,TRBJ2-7,CASSFWGSSYEQYF
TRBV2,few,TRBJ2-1,CASSGLAGHPPHNEQFF
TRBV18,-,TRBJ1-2,CASSPPSGSSGYTF
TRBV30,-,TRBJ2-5,CAWSPAGETQYF
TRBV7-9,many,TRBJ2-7,CASQTGASYEQYF
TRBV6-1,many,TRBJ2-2,CASSPLPYPGQGAGNTGELFF
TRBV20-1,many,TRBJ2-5,CSAKARAGDETQYF
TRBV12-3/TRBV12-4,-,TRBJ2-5,CASSLSTETQYF
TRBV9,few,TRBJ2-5,CASSVGQRETQYF
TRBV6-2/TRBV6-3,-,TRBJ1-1,CASSRWSEAFF
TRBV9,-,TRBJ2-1,CASSVEVSGGDEQFF
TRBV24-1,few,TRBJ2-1,CATQGTDRSHNEQFF
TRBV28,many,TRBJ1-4,CASSQTYGSLKLFF
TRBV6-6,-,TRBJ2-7,CASSPSGSRYEQYF